Listed below are T cell receptor beta chains from one sample, sequenced in a study of Tregs in tolerant kidney transplant recipients. Some clones are missing from TCRdb's copy, which holds only in-frame ones; the method was immunoSEQ multiplex PCR. In the table there are about 55,000 clones, 91% of which are singletons. This specimen consisted of CD8+ T cells from blood (PBMCs), obtained 24 months after the transplant. The receptors stem from a human patient who received a combined kidney and bone marrow transplant. The T cells may come from the graft donor. The CDR3 runs from the conserved cysteine through the conserved F or W. D genes are given only for firm matches. Expanded clones get a size class; other rows say once, few or many, or leave the size out.

v_call: TRBV7-6; clone_size: NA; d_call: NA; j_call: TRBJ2-5; cdr3_aa: CASSFEFQGALEETQYF
v_call: TRBV7-2; clone_size: NA; d_call: TRBD2; j_call: TRBJ2-1; cdr3_aa: CASSPTIWDYRYNEQFF
v_call: TRBV7-8; clone_size: NA; d_call: NA; j_call: TRBJ2-4; cdr3_aa: CASSPNTEGQNIQYF
v_call: TRBV7-2; clone_size: once; d_call: TRBD2; j_call: TRBJ2-1; cdr3_aa: CASSGLAAGGLGEQFF
v_call: TRBV27; clone_size: once; d_call: TRBD2; j_call: TRBJ2-7; cdr3_aa: CASGTGGPYEQYF
v_call: TRBV6-5; clone_size: NA; d_call: NA; j_call: TRBJ2-7; cdr3_aa: CASKLWTASAYEQYF
v_call: TRBV7-6; clone_size: NA; d_call: TRBD2; j_call: TRBJ2-5; cdr3_aa: CASSQGLAGVVSETQYF
v_call: TRBV6-5; clone_size: NA; d_call: NA; j_call: TRBJ2-7; cdr3_aa: CASSYARVGEQYF
v_call: TRBV27; clone_size: NA; d_call: TRBD1; j_call: TRBJ2-5; cdr3_aa: CASSSFRDRDLVETQYF
v_call: TRBV4-3; clone_size: NA; d_call: TRBD1; j_call: TRBJ2-7; cdr3_aa: CASSQARTGTYEQYF
v_call: TRBV2; clone_size: once; d_call: NA; j_call: TRBJ2-3; cdr3_aa: CASSVSPSTDTQYF
v_call: TRBV4-3; clone_size: NA; d_call: TRBD2; j_call: TRBJ2-1; cdr3_aa: CASSLDRSGRFLDEQFF
v_call: TRBV9; clone_size: NA; d_call: TRBD1; j_call: TRBJ2-5; cdr3_aa: CASSVDRGLLKTQYF
v_call: TRBV11-3; clone_size: NA; d_call: NA; j_call: TRBJ2-1; cdr3_aa: CASSLRRGGGYNEQFF
v_call: TRBV20-1; clone_size: NA; d_call: NA; j_call: TRBJ1-1; cdr3_aa: CSPRWGTEAFF
v_call: TRBV7-9; clone_size: once; d_call: NA; j_call: TRBJ1-2; cdr3_aa: CASSYIGQGIYNYGYTF
v_call: TRBV27; clone_size: NA; d_call: TRBD2; j_call: TRBJ2-3; cdr3_aa: CASSSTTAGLAGRGVADTQYF
v_call: TRBV6-5; clone_size: NA; d_call: TRBD2; j_call: TRBJ2-3; cdr3_aa: CASSYRGGGADTQYF
v_call: TRBV5-6; clone_size: NA; d_call: NA; j_call: TRBJ2-7; cdr3_aa: CASSLGGAGATYEQYF
v_call: TRBV9; clone_size: few; d_call: TRBD2; j_call: TRBJ2-2; cdr3_aa: CASSHGTSGTPGELFF
v_call: TRBV4-3; clone_size: NA; d_call: TRBD2; j_call: TRBJ2-7; cdr3_aa: CASSQEISGGDEQYF
v_call: TRBV7-2; clone_size: NA; d_call: TRBD2; j_call: TRBJ2-3; cdr3_aa: CASSLSLAGGAF
v_call: TRBV4-3; clone_size: NA; d_call: NA; j_call: NA; cdr3_aa: CASSQDGGAFYEQYF
v_call: TRBV11-3; clone_size: NA; d_call: TRBD1; j_call: TRBJ2-1; cdr3_aa: CASSETGLGLNEQFF
v_call: TRBV5-5; clone_size: few; d_call: NA; j_call: TRBJ2-2; cdr3_aa: CASSLDSQGVTGELFF
v_call: TRBV27; clone_size: NA; d_call: TRBD1; j_call: TRBJ1-2; cdr3_aa: CASSSDRELNYGYTF
v_call: TRBV4-1; clone_size: NA; d_call: TRBD1; j_call: TRBJ2-2; cdr3_aa: CASSQEAQGVTGELFF
v_call: TRBV19; clone_size: NA; d_call: TRBD2; j_call: TRBJ2-3; cdr3_aa: CASRGGLAHGTDTQYF
v_call: TRBV11-2; clone_size: NA; d_call: TRBD2; j_call: TRBJ2-5; cdr3_aa: CASSLYSGGPAETQYF
v_call: TRBV19; clone_size: NA; d_call: NA; j_call: TRBJ2-7; cdr3_aa: CASSIHSPPYEQYF